This note documents a single TCR beta chain sequence. This sample's RNA came from whole unsorted tissue. Newly diagnosed lung cancer patients had thoracic surgery in China, August–late 2014, without prior chemotherapy. The library came from three nested PCR rounds adapted from ARM-PCR protocols. TCRdb called the multiplex PCR reads again in MiXCR, with one record for every CDR3 protein. This repertoire shows approximately 90,000 distinct CDR3 sequences, about 66% found once; its top ten account for 15%. CDR3 length equals 14 residues. Trimming removed 3 bases at V and 2 bases at J, with 12 bases between. The germline CDR1 and CDR2 sequences are SGHRS and YFSETQ. This entry belongs to a study of tumor and adjacent non-tumor tissue in lung cancer.

The sequence derives from a man in his 70s with non-small cell lung cancer. V is TRBV5-1 and J is TRBJ2-7; D may be TRBD1 (5 bases). The specimen was lung tumor tissue. The CDR3 loop is CASSSRIGAYEQYF. CDR3 bases: TGCGCCAGCAGCTCCCGGATAGGGGCCTACGAGCAGTACTTC.